This T cell receptor beta chain was profiled in a study of response to subunit inactivated influenza vaccine. Turning to this clonotype: Antigen: not known.

Study outcomes and limitations: The authors suggested that every seasonal influenza vaccination recruits few new T cells.

From the RT-PCR reads, TCRdb called clonotypes with MiXCR, one entry per CDR3 protein. The data contain approximately 520,000 distinct CDR3 sequences, approximately 15% of them seen just once; the ten biggest clones take up 3% to 3.5%. The CDR3 totals 15 residues. The ends lost 4 bases at V and 5 bases at J; junction bases unmatched: 3. CDR1 and CDR2 (germline): SGHKS, YYEKEE (reference sequence). The sequencing used CD4+ T cells sorted from PBMCs, collected less than 25 months after vaccination. This TCR came from a man aged 45 to 70 who received an inactivated influenza vaccine. This sequence joins TRBV5-5 and TRBJ2-1, with 13 bases matching TRBD2. The chain's CDR3 is CASSPGLAGDNEQFF. In DNA, the CDR3 is TGTGCCAGCAGCCCCGGACTAGCGGGAGACAATGAGCAGTTCTTC. Based on the CDR3 plus reference TRBV5-5 and TRBJ2-1, the full variable domain is DAGVTQSPTHLIKTRGQQVTLRCSPISGHKSVSWYQQVLGQGPQFIFQYYEKEERGRGNFPDRFSARQFPNYSSELNVNALLLGDSALYLCASSPGLAGDNEQFFGPGTRLTVL.